These T cell receptor beta chains were read from a single sample in a study of shared clonotypes between healthy human individuals. Repertoires were generated with immunoSEQ multiplex PCR, while TCRdb's copy carries only in-frame clones and drops some. Of millions of clones listed, roughly 94% were seen once; the top ten hold 0.1% to 0.15%. The sample comprised naive CD4+ T cells sorted from blood. These TCRs come from a man aged 18 to 30 in good health. Each CDR3 is given with its conserved first and last residue. Fields, in order: D gene, V gene, clone size, J gene, CDR3 protein, CDR3 DNA. The D gene is left open where the match is weak. Clone size appears in some rows only: once, few, many, or a class for an expanded clone.

-	TRBV5-1	-	TRBJ2-5	CASSLAGGIPTGEQYF	TGCGCCAGCAGCTTGGCGGGCGGGATCCCAACAGGGGAGCAGTACTTC
TRBD1	TRBV6-1	-	TRBJ1-4	CASSGNYRGRVTNEKLFF	TGTGCCAGCAGTGGAAATTACAGGGGGCGAGTAACTAATGAAAAACTGTTTTTT
-	TRBV4-1	-	TRBJ2-1	CASSQLQGLSSYNEQFF	TGCGCCAGCAGCCAACTACAGGGATTAAGCTCCTACAATGAGCAGTTCTTC
-	TRBV10-3	-	TRBJ1-2	CAISDPRWGANYGYTF	TGTGCCATCAGTGACCCCCGGTGGGGGGCGAACTATGGCTACACCTTC
TRBD2	TRBV5-4	-	TRBJ2-7	CASSPGLAIAYEQYF	TGTGCCAGCAGCCCCGGACTAGCGATAGCCTACGAGCAGTACTTC
TRBD2	TRBV7-2	-	TRBJ2-5	CASSPGTSGMQTQYF	TGTGCCAGCAGCCCGGGGACTAGCGGGATGCAGACCCAGTACTTC
TRBD1	TRBV27	once	TRBJ2-7	CASRPDRVSYEQYF	TGTGCCAGCAGACCTGACAGGGTCTCCTACGAGCAGTACTTC
-	TRBV28	once	TRBJ2-5	CASSYPGPPDF	TGTGCCAGCAGTTACCCTGGACCGCCCGACTTC
-	TRBV6-5	few	TRBJ2-2	CASSTGTRASGELFF	TGTGCCAGCAGTACGGGAACTAGGGCCTCCGGGGAGCTGTTTTTT
TRBD2	TRBV4-3	-	TRBJ2-3	CASSQGSLAGSTDTQYF	TGCGCCAGCAGCCAAGGTTCCCTAGCGGGTAGCACAGATACGCAGTATTTT
-	TRBV4-1	once	TRBJ2-7	CASSQDLDGGLIEQYF	TGCGCCAGCAGCCAAGATCTGGACGGGGGATTGATCGAGCAGTACTTC
-	TRBV18	-	TRBJ1-1	CASSPFPPGNTEAFF	TGTGCCAGCTCACCTTTCCCTCCGGGAAACACTGAAGCTTTCTTT
-	TRBV5-1	-	TRBJ2-3	CASSRDRGTQYF	TGCGCCAGCAGCCGCGATCGGGGGACGCAGTATTTT
TRBD1	TRBV2	once	TRBJ2-1	CASKGQGILDEQFF	TGTGCCAGCAAGGGACAGGGGATCTTGGATGAGCAGTTCTTC
-	TRBV4-3	-	TRBJ2-2	CASSQAATGELFF	TGCGCCAGCAGCCAAGCGGCCACCGGGGAGCTGTTTTTT
TRBD2	TRBV7-2	-	TRBJ2-5	CASSSRLGSGSQETQYF	TGTGCCAGCAGCTCCCGGCTAGGTAGCGGGAGCCAAGAGACCCAGTACTTC
-	TRBV4-2	once	TRBJ2-1	CASSQGGTYNEQFF	TGTGCCAGCAGCCAAGGCGGAACCTACAATGAGCAGTTCTTC
-	TRBV5-1	-	TRBJ2-2	CASSLGQITGELFF	TGCGCCAGCAGCCTCGGACAGATCACCGGGGAGCTGTTTTTT
-	TRBV7-9	-	TRBJ2-3	CASTLVADTQYF	TGTGCCAGCACCCTGGTGGCAGATACGCAGTATTTT